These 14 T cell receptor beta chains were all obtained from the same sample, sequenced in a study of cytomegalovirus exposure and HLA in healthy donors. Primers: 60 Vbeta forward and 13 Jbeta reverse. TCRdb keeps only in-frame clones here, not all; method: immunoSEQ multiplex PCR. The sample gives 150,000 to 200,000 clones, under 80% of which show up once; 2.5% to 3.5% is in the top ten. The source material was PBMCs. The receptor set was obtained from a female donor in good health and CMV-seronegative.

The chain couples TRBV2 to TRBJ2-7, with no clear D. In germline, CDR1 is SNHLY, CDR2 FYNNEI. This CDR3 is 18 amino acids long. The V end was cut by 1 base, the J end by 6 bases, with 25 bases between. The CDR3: CASSEGGGLAVMTGEQYF. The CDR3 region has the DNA TGTGCCAGCAGTGAAGGAGGCGGCCTGGCGGTAATGACTGGCGAGCAGTACTTC. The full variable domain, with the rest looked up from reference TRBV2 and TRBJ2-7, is EPEVTQTPSHQVTQMGQEVILRCVPISNHLYFYWYRQILGQKVEFLVSFYNNEISEKSEIFDDQFSVERPDGSNFTLKIRSTKLEDSAMYFCASSEGGGLAVMTGEQYFGPGTRLTVT.

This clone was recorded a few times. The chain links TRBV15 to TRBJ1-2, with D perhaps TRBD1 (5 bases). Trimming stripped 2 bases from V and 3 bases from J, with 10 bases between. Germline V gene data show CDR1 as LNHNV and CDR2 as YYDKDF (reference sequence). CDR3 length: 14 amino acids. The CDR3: CATSRTARDYGYTF. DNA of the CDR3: TGTGCCACCAGCAGAACAGCCAGGGACTATGGCTACACCTTC.

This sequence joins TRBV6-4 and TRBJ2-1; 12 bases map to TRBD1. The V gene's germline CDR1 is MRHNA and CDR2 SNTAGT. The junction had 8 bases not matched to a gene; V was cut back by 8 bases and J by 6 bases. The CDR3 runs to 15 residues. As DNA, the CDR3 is TGTGCCAGCGCACCGGGACAGGGGGCCTTCAATGAGCAGTTCTTC. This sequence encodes CASAPGQGAFNEQFF.

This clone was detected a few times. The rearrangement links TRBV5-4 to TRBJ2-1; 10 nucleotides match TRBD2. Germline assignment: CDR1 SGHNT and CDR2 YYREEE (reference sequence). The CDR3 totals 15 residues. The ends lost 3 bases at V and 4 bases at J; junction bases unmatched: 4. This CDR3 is CASSSTSGAYNEQFF. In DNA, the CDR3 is TGTGCCAGCAGCTCAACTAGCGGGGCTTACAATGAGCAGTTCTTC.

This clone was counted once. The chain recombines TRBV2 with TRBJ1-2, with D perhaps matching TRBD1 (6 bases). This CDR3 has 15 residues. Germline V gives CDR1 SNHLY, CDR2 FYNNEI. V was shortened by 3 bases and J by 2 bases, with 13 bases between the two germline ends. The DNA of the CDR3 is TGTGCCAGCAGTGAGGGGCAGGGGTGGAACTATGGCTACACCTTC. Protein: CASSEGQGWNYGYTF. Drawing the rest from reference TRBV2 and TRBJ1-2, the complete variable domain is EPEVTQTPSHQVTQMGQEVILRCVPISNHLYFYWYRQILGQKVEFLVSFYNNEISEKSEIFDDQFSVERPDGSNFTLKIRSTKLEDSAMYFCASSEGQGWNYGYTFGSGTRLTVV.

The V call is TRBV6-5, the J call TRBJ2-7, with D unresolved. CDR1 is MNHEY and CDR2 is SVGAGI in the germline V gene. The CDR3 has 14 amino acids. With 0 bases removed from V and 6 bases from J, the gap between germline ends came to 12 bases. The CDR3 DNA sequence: TGTGCCAGCAGTTACTCTGTTCAGATTGGCGAGCAGTACTTC. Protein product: CASSYSVQIGEQYF.

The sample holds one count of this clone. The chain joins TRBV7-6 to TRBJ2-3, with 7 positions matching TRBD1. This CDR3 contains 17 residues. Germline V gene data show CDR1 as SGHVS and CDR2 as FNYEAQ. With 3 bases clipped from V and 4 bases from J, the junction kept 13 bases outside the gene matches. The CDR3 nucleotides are TGTGCCAGCAGCTTGTACAGGGGCCTGGGGATAGCAGATACGCAGTATTTT. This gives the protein CASSLYRGLGIADTQYF.

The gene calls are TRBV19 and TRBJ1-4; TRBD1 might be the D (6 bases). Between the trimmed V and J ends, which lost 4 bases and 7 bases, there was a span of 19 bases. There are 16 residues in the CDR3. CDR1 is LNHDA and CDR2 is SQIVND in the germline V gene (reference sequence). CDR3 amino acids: CASSNLIQGSAEKLFF. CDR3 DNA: TGTGCCAGTAGTAATTTGATACAGGGTTCTGCTGAAAAACTGTTTTTT. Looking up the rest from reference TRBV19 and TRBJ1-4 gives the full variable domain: DGGITQSPKYLFRKEGQNVTLSCEQNLNHDAMYWYRQDPGQGLRLIYYSQIVNDFQKGDIAEGYSVSREKKESFPLTVTSAQKNPTAFYLCASSNLIQGSAEKLFFGSGTQLSVL.

CDR3 region: CATSTGRAYNSPLHF. Written as DNA, the CDR3 is TGTGCCACCAGCACTGGCAGGGCCTATAATTCACCCCTCCACTTT. V is TRBV15 and J is TRBJ1-6, with D perhaps matching TRBD1 (5 bases). The V gene's germline CDR1 is LNHNV and CDR2 YYDKDF (reference sequence). Between the trimmed V and J ends, which lost 4 bases and 2 bases, there was a span of 9 bases. The CDR3 runs to 15 residues. Combining the CDR3 with reference TRBV15 and TRBJ1-6 gives the whole variable domain DAMVIQNPRYQVTQFGKPVTLSCSQTLNHNVMYWYQQKSSQAPKLLFHYYDKDFNNEADTPDNFQSRRPNTSFCFLDIRSPGLGDTAMYLCATSTGRAYNSPLHFGNGTRLTVT.

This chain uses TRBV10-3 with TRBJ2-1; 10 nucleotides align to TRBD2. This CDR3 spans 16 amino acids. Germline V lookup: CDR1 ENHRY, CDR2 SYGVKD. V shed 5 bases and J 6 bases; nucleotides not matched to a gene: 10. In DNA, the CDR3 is TGTGCCATCAGTCGCCCCCTAGCGGGAGAGGGCAATGAGCAGTTCTTC. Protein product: CAISRPLAGEGNEQFF.

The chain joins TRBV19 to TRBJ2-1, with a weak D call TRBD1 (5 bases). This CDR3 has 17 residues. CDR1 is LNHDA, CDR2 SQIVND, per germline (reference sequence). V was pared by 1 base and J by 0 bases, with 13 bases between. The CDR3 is CASSIGGGQSSYNEQFF. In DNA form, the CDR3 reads TGTGCCAGTAGTATAGGGGGCGGCCAGAGCTCCTACAATGAGCAGTTCTTC.

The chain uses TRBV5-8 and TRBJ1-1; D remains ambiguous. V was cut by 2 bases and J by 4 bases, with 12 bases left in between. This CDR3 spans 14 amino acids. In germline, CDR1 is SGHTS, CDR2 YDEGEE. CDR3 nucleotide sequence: TGTGCCAGCAGCTTTGAGGGAATGGTCACTGAAGCTTTCTTT. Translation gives CASSFEGMVTEAFF.

Here the CDR3 reads CASSLIGLAPNEQFF. CDR3 nucleotides: TGTGCCAGCAGCTTAATCGGGCTAGCGCCTAATGAGCAGTTCTTC. V gene TRBV7-3 combines with J gene TRBJ2-1, with D perhaps TRBD2 (6 bases). The CDR3 is 15 amino acids. The V end was cut by 1 base, the J end by 7 bases, with 14 bases between. Germline CDR1 reads SGHTA; CDR2 reads FQGTGA.

CDR3 in DNA: TGTGCCAGCTCACCTGGACAGGGGGCGCTTACTAATGAAAAACTGTTTTTT. Translating gives CASSPGQGALTNEKLFF. V usage is TRBV18 and J usage is TRBJ1-4; TRBD1 aligns across 11 bases. The ends lost 3 bases at V and 2 bases at J; junction bases unmatched: 5. CDR1 KGHSH and CDR2 LQKENI come from the germline V gene. The CDR3 has 17 amino acids.